The next 2 T cell receptor beta chains were all read from a single sample in a study of blood T cell repertoires in COVID-19. Repertoires were generated with immunoSEQ multiplex PCR, while TCRdb's copy carries only in-frame clones and drops some. Among a few hundred thousand clones listed, roughly 85% were seen once. The sample taken for sequencing was peripheral blood. The source is a man in his fifties who had recovered from COVID-19.

J is TRBJ2-7 and V is TRBV28; 7 positions match TRBD2. Germline values: CDR1 MDHEN, CDR2 SYDVKM. This CDR3 has 17 residues. V was pared by 5 bases and J by 6 bases, with 19 bases of the junction left unmatched. The CDR3 sequence: CASSPRDYPKGLTEQYF. The CDR3 region has the DNA TGTGCCAGCAGTCCCCGGGACTATCCAAAGGGCCTTACCGAGCAGTACTTC.

The DNA for the CDR3 is TGTGCCAGCAGTGATCCGGACAATCCAACGAACACCGGGGAGCTGTTTTTT. It yields the protein CASSDPDNPTNTGELFF. The genes are TRBV25-1 and TRBJ2-2, with D perhaps matching TRBD1 (5 bases). Germline values: CDR1 MGHDK, CDR2 SYGVNS. This CDR3 is 17 amino acids long. Trimming took 3 bases from V and 0 from J, leaving 14 bases between them.